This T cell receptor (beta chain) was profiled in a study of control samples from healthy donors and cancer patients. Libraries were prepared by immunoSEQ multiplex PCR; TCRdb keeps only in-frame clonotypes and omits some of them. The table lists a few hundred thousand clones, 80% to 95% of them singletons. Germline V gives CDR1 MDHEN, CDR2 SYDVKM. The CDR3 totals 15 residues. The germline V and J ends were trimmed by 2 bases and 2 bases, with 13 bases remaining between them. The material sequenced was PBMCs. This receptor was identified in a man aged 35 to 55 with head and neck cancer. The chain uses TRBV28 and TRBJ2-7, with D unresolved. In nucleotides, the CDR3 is TGTGCCAGCAGTTTACCTACCTACGGCCCCTACGAGCAGTACTTC. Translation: CASSLPTYGPYEQYF.